This T cell receptor (beta chain) was recovered during a study of shared T cell receptors in the human thymus. V gave up 3 bases and J gave up 3 bases, with 13 bases separating them. The CDR3 runs to 15 residues. TCRdb keeps only in-frame clones here, not all; method: immunoSEQ multiplex PCR. The repertoire holds around 730,000 clones, 70% to 90% seen once, with over 0.008% in the top ten. These data are also associated with another study on human thymus T cells. As that study records: Corrective surgery for congenital heart defects was being performed on the healthy Finnish infants who served as donors. Resections that were taken during corrective heart surgery supplied the thymus tissue. Within thymic and blood repertoires, V and J gene usage appeared to be biased. Unrelated individuals reportedly shared highly overlapping thymic TCR repertoires.

The gene calls are TRBV5-3 and TRBJ2-1; a possible D gene is TRBD1 (5 bases). TRBV5-3 is an ORF; its function is uncertain. The sequencing sample was made of thymocytes. The sequence was obtained from a girl less than two years old with a congenital heart defect. In nucleotides, the CDR3 is TGTGCCAGAAGCTCGCGCTGGGGCAGCTACAATGAGCAGTTCTTC. Its protein product is CARSSRWGSYNEQFF.